Below, one T cell receptor (beta chain) is given with its context. Data came from immunoSEQ multiplex PCR; TCRdb stores just in-frame clones and leaves some out. In the table there are about 49,000 clones, about 86% of which are singletons. The data belong to a study of blood T cell repertoires in COVID-19. About the study: Sources were T cells, B-cell-depleted T cells, or PBMCs; the material itself was cDNA or gDNA.

The CDR3 is 19 residues long. CDR1 LNHDA and CDR2 SQIVND come from the germline V gene (reference sequence). Unmatched junction bases numbered 16, after V lost 7 bases and J lost 6 bases. This TCR derives from a man between 35 and 55 years old with active COVID-19. V gene TRBV19 combines with J gene TRBJ2-2; 14 nucleotides line up with TRBD2. The sample comprised peripheral blood. CDR3 in amino acids: CASTPTPIRLAGGAGELFF. In nucleotides, the CDR3 is TGTGCCAGTACCCCAACCCCCATACGACTAGCGGGAGGGGCCGGGGAGCTGTTTTTT.